Here is one T cell receptor (beta chain) with its context. The CDR3 loop spans 13 amino acids. V was cut by 4 bases and J by 3 bases, with 9 bases left in between. Germline V gene data show CDR1 as SGHDT and CDR2 as YYEEEE. Assay: immunoSEQ multiplex PCR; the TCRdb copy retains only in-frame clones and omits some. The sample gives 2 million to 2.5 million clones, more than 85% of which show up once; under 0.45% is in the top ten. This entry belongs to a study of shared clonotypes between healthy human individuals. In the study overall: CD8 memory received one plate per donor, CD8 naive two, CD4 memory three and CD4 naive three.

The sequence derives from a man aged 18 to 30 in good health. Some clones in this sample may be carry-over from other donors' samples. The gene calls are TRBV5-6 and TRBJ2-3; D is unclear. The sequencing input was naive CD4+ T cells from PBMCs. Subset meaning: CD45RA+ positively selected. As DNA, the CDR3 is TGTGCCAGCAGCCACCCGATGACAGATACGCAGTATTTT. It translates to CASSHPMTDTQYF. Combining the CDR3 with reference TRBV5-6 and TRBJ2-3 gives the whole variable domain DAGVTQSPTHLIKTRGQQVTLRCSPKSGHDTVSWYQQALGQGPQFIFQYYEEEERQRGNFPDRFSGHQFPNYSSELNVNALLLGDSALYLCASSHPMTDTQYFGPGTRLTVL.